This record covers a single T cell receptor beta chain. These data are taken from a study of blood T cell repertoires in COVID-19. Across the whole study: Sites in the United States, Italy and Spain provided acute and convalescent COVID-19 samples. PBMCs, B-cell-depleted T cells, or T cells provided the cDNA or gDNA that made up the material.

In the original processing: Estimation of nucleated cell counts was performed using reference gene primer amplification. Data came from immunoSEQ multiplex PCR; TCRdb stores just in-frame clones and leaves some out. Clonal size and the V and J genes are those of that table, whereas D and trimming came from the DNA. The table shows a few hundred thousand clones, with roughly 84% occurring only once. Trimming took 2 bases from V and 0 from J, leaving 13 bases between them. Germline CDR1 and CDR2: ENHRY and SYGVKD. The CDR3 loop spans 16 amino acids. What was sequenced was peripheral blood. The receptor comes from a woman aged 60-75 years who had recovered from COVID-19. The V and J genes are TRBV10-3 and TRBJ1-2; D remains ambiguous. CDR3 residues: CAISELRAQTNYGYTF. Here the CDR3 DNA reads TGTGCCATCAGTGAGCTGAGGGCCCAGACTAACTATGGCTACACCTTC.